These T cell receptor beta chains were read from a single sample in a study of identical twins. TCRdb fed the 5' RACE reads into MiXCR, producing one record per CDR3 protein. This repertoire shows 350,000 to 600,000 distinct CDR3 sequences, 14% found once; its top ten account for roughly 0.56%. These same data were also listed under a study on yellow fever vaccine responses in identical twins.

The sequenced material came from CD4+ T cells sorted from blood. These receptors all stem from a woman in her late teens or twenties in good health. The CDR3 runs from the conserved cysteine through the conserved F or W. Each record gives: J gene, CDR3 length, D gene, V gene, CDR3 protein. A D gene is named only where the DNA matches it firmly.

j_call: TRBJ2-7; cdr3_length: 13; d_call: -; v_call: TRBV28; cdr3_aa: CASSPTPVYEQYF
j_call: TRBJ2-1; cdr3_length: 13; d_call: -; v_call: TRBV20-1; cdr3_aa: CSASPPSYNEQFF
j_call: TRBJ2-5; cdr3_length: 13; d_call: -; v_call: TRBV5-1; cdr3_aa: CASSSPGGQTQYF
j_call: TRBJ2-1; cdr3_length: 13; d_call: TRBD2; v_call: TRBV28; cdr3_aa: CASSLAGVEEQFF
j_call: TRBJ2-5; cdr3_length: 14; d_call: TRBD1; v_call: TRBV5-7; cdr3_aa: CASSRQGEGETQYF
j_call: TRBJ2-3; cdr3_length: 11; d_call: -; v_call: TRBV2; cdr3_aa: CASRDSPAQYF
j_call: TRBJ2-7; cdr3_length: 16; d_call: TRBD2; v_call: TRBV6-2/TRBV6-3; cdr3_aa: CASSDLSGRPSYEQYF
j_call: TRBJ2-1; cdr3_length: 15; d_call: TRBD2; v_call: TRBV20-1; cdr3_aa: CSARITSGRAGEQFF
j_call: TRBJ2-7; cdr3_length: 11; d_call: -; v_call: TRBV12-3/TRBV12-4; cdr3_aa: CASLGRGEQYF
j_call: TRBJ2-3; cdr3_length: 13; d_call: TRBD1; v_call: TRBV29-1; cdr3_aa: CSCETGGTDTQYF
j_call: TRBJ2-5; cdr3_length: 13; d_call: -; v_call: TRBV12-3/TRBV12-4; cdr3_aa: CASSLGLIKTQYF
j_call: TRBJ1-4; cdr3_length: 15; d_call: TRBD1; v_call: TRBV7-9; cdr3_aa: CASSLETGQNEKLFF
j_call: TRBJ2-1; cdr3_length: 12; d_call: -; v_call: TRBV2; cdr3_aa: CASSDRRNEQFF
j_call: TRBJ2-1; cdr3_length: 11; d_call: -; v_call: TRBV15; cdr3_aa: CATSREAEQFF
j_call: TRBJ2-1; cdr3_length: 16; d_call: -; v_call: TRBV7-3; cdr3_aa: CASSPKGRSINNEQFF
j_call: TRBJ2-5; cdr3_length: 13; d_call: TRBD1; v_call: TRBV29-1; cdr3_aa: CSVHTGGKETQYF
j_call: TRBJ2-5; cdr3_length: 16; d_call: TRBD2; v_call: TRBV7-9; cdr3_aa: CASSGGVRALQETQYF